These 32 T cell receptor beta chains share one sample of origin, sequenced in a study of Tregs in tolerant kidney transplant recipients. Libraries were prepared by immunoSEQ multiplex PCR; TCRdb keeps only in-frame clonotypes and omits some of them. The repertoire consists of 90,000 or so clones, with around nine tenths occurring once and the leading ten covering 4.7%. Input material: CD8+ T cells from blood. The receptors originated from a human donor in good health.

The CDR3 is CASSYSRGGSGYTF. CDR3 sequence (DNA): TGTGCCAGCAGTTACTCACGAGGGGGGTCTGGCTACACCTTC. The J gene is TRBJ1-2, the V gene TRBV6-5, with a tentative D call TRBD1 (6 bases). From germline, CDR1 is MNHEY and CDR2 SVGAGI. This CDR3 has 14 residues. The V end was cut by 0 bases, the J end by 7 bases, with 12 bases between.

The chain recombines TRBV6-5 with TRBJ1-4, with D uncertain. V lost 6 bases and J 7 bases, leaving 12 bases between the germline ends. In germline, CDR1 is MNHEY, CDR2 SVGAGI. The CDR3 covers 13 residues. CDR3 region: CASSPVGGEKLFF. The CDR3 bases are TGTGCCAGCAGCCCGGTGGGCGGTGAAAAACTGTTTTTT.

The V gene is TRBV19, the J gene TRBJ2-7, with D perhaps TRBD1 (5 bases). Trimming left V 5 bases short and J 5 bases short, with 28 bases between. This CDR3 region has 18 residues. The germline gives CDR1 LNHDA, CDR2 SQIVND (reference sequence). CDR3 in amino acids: CASSGAGIGSLRGDEQYF. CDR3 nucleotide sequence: TGTGCCAGTAGTGGGGCAGGGATAGGAAGTTTACGTGGGGACGAGCAGTACTTC.

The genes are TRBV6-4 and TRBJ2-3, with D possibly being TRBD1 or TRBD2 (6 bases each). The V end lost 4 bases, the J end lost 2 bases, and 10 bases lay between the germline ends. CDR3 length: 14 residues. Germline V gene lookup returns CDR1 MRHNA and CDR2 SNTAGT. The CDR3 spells CASSARGDTDTQYF. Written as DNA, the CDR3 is TGTGCCAGCAGTGCGAGGGGGGACACAGATACGCAGTATTTT.

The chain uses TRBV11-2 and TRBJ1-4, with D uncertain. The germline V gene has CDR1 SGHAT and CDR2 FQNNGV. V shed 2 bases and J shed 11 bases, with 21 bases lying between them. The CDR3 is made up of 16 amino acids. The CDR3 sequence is CASSLLGKTPMKKLFF. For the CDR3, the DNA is TGTGCCAGCAGCTTATTGGGCAAAACCCCAATGAAGAAACTGTTTTTT.

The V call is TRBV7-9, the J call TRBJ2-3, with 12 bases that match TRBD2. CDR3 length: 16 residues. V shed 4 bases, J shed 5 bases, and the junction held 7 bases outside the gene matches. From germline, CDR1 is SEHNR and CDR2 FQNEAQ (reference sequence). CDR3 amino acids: CASSYLAGGPIDTQYF. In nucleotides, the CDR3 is TGTGCCAGCAGCTATCTAGCGGGAGGGCCTATAGATACGCAGTATTTT.

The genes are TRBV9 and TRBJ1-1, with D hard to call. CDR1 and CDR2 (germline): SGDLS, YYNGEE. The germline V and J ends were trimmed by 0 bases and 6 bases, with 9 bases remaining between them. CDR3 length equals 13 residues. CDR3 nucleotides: TGTGCCAGCAGCGTAGGAAGGACCGCTGAAGCTTTCTTT. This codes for CASSVGRTAEAFF.

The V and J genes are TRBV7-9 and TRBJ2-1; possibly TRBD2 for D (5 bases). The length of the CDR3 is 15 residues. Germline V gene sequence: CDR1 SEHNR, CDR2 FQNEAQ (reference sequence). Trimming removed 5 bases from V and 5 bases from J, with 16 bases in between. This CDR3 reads CASSPLLVPDNEQFF. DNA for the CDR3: TGTGCCAGCAGCCCCCTACTAGTACCGGACAATGAGCAGTTCTTC.

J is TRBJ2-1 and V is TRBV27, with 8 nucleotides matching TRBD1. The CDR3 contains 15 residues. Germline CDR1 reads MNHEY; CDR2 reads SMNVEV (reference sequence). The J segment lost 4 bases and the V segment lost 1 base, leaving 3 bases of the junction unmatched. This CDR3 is CASSLLDRGYNEQFF. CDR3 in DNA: TGTGCCAGCAGTTTATTAGACAGGGGATACAATGAGCAGTTCTTC.

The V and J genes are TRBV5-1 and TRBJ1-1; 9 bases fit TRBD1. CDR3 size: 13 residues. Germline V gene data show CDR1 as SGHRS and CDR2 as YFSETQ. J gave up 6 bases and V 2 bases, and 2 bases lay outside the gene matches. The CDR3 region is CASSLTGGSEAFF. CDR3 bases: TGCGCCAGCAGCTTAACAGGGGGCTCTGAAGCTTTCTTT. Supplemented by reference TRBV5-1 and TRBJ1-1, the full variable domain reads KAGVTQTPRYLIKTRGQQVTLSCSPISGHRSVSWYQQTPGQGLQFLFEYFSETQRNKGNFPGRFSGRQFSNSRSEMNVSTLELGDSALYLCASSLTGGSEAFFGQGTRLTVV.

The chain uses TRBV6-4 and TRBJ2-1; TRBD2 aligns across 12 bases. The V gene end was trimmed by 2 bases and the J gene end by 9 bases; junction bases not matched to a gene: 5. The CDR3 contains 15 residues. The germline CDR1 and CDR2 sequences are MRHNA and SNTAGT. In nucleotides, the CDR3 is TGTGCCAGCAGTGACAGGGCTAGCGGGAGGGGTGAGCAGTTCTTC. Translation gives CASSDRASGRGEQFF.

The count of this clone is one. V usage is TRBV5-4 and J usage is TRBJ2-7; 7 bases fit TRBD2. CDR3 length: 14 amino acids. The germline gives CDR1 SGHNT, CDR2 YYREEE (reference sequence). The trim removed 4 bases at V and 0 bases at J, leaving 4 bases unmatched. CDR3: CASSLAESSYEQYF. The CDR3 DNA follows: TGTGCCAGCAGCCTAGCGGAAAGCTCCTACGAGCAGTACTTC.

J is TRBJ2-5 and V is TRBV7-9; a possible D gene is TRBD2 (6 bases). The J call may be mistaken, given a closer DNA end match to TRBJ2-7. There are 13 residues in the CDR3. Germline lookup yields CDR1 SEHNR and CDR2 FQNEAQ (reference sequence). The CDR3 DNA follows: TGTGCCAGCAGCGCCAGCCGGGGGTACGAGCAGTACTTC. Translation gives CASSASRGYEQYF.

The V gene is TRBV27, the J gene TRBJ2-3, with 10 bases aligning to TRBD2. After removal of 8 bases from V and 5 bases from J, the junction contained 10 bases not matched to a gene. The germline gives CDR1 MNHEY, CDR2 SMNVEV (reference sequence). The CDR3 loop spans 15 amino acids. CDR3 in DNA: TGTGCCAGCTCCGCTAGCGGGGGCTGGGGAGATACGCAGTATTTT. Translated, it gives CASSASGGWGDTQYF.

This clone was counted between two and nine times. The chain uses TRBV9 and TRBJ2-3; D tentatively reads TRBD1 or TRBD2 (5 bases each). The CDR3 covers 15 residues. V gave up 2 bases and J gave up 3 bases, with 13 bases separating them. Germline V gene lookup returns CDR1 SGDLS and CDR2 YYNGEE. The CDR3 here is CASSVFTGRTDTQYF. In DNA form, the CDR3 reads TGTGCCAGCAGCGTTTTCACGGGGCGTACAGATACGCAGTATTTT.

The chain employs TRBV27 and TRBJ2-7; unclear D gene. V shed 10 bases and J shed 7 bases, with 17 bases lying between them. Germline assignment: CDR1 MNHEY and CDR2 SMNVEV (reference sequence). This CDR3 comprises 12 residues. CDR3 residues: CATLHPSMEQYF. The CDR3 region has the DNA TGTGCCACCCTGCACCCGTCTATGGAGCAGTACTTC.

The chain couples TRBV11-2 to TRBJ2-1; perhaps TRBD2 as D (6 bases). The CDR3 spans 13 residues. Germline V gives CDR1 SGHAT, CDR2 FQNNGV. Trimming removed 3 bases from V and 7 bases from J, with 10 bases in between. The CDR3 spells CASSLTSRNEQFF. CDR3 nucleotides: TGTGCCAGCAGCTTGACTAGTCGGAATGAGCAGTTCTTC.

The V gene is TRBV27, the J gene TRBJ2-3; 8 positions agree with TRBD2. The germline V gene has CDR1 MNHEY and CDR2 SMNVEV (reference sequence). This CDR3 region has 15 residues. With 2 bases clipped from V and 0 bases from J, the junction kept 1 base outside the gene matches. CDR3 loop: CASSLGGRSTDTQYF. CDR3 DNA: TGTGCCAGCAGTTTAGGCGGGAGGAGCACAGATACGCAGTATTTT.

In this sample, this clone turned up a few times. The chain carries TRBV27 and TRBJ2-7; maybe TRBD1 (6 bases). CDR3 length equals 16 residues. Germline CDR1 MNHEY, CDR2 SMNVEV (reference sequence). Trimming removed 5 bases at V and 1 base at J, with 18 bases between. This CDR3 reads CASSPSTGQRSYEQYF. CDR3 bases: TGTGCCAGCAGTCCCTCCACAGGACAGCGTTCCTACGAGCAGTACTTC.

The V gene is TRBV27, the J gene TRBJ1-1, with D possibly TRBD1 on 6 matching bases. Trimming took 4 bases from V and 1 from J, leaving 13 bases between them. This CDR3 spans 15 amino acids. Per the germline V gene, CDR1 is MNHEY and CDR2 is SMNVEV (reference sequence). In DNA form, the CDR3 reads TGTGCCAGCAGTTCGGATGAGACAGGGAACACTGAAGCTTTCTTT. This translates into CASSSDETGNTEAFF.

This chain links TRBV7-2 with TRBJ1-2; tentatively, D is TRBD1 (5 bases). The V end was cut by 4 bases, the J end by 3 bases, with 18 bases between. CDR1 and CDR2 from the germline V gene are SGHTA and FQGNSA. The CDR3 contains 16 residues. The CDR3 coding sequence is TGTGCCAGCAGCTCACAAGGGGAGGGGCGCGACTATGGCTACACCTTC. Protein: CASSSQGEGRDYGYTF.

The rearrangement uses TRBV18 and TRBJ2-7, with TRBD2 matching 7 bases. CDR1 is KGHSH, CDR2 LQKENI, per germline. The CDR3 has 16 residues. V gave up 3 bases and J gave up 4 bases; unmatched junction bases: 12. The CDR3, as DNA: TGTGCCAGCTCACCCCCGTTTAGCGGGCCCTCTTACGAGCAGTACTTC. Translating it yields CASSPPFSGPSYEQYF.

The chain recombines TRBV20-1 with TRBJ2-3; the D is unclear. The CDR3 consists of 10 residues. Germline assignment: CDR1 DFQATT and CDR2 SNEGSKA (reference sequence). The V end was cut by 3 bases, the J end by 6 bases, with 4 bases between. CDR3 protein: CSASSDTQYF. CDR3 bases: TGCAGTGCTAGCTCGGATACGCAGTATTTT.

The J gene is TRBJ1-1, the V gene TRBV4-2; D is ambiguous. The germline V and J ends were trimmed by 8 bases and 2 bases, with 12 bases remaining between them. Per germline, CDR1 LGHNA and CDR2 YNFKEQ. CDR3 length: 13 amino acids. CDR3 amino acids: CASSETPNTEAFF. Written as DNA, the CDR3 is TGTGCCAGCTCCGAGACACCTAACACTGAAGCTTTCTTT.

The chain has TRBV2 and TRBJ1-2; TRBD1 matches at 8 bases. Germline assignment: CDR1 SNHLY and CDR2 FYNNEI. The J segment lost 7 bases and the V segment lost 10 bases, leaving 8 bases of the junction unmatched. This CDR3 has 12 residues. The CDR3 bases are TGTGCCAACCAGGGGGCGCCGGGTGGCTACACCTTC. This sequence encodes CANQGAPGGYTF.

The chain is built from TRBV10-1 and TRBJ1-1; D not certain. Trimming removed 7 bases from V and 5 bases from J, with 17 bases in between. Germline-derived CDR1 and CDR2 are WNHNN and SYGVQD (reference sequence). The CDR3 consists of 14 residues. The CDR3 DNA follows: TGCGCCAGCATCCCGTCGAGATTAGGGACTGAAGCTTTCTTT. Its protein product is CASIPSRLGTEAFF.

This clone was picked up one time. CDR3 in DNA: TGTGCCAGCAGCGCAAGCGGGGGTAGCTCCTACAATGAGCAGTTCTTC. Residues: CASSASGGSSYNEQFF. This sequence joins TRBV11-2 and TRBJ2-1; 8 bases agree with TRBD2. The CDR3 is 16 amino acids. J lost 0 bases, V lost 5 bases, and 6 bases had no gene match. Germline V lookup: CDR1 SGHAT, CDR2 FQNNGV.

CDR3 DNA: TGTGCCAGCAGTTTTGGCAGGGGATTCGGGGAGCTGTTTTTT. Translating gives CASSFGRGFGELFF. This chain connects TRBV27 to TRBJ2-2, with a weak D call TRBD1 (6 bases). With 3 bases removed from V and 7 bases from J, the gap between germline ends came to 12 bases. Germline CDR1 and CDR2: MNHEY and SMNVEV (reference sequence). The CDR3 covers 14 residues.

The CDR3, as DNA: TGTGCCAGCAGCTCCACCCGCAGGGACGGCTACGAGCAGTACTTC. Translating it yields CASSSTRRDGYEQYF. The genes are TRBV7-9 and TRBJ2-7; D is tentatively TRBD1 or TRBD2 (5 bases each). Trimming took off 4 bases at V and 3 bases at J, with 16 bases between the two ends. Germline V gene sequence: CDR1 SEHNR, CDR2 FQNEAQ (reference sequence). CDR3 length equals 15 residues.

The CDR3 nucleotides read TGTGCCAGCAGCTTGATTCTCGGCGAGCAGTACTTC. Translated: CASSLILGEQYF. The chain has TRBV5-8 and TRBJ2-7; D is unresolved. Per germline, CDR1 SGHTS and CDR2 YDEGEE. This CDR3 has 12 amino acids. Trimming took off 1 base at V and 6 bases at J, with 8 bases between the two ends. Full variable domain (remainder filled in from reference TRBV5-8 and TRBJ2-7): EAGVTQSPTHLIKTRGQQATLRCSPISGHTSVYWYQQALGLGLQFLLWYDEGEERNRGNFPPRFSGRQFPNYSSELNVNALELEDSALYLCASSLILGEQYFGPGTRLTVT.

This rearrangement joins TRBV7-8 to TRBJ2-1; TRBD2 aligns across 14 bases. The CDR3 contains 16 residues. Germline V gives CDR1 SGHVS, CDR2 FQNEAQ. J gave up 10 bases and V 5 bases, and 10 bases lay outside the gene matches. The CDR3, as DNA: TGTGCCAGCAGCGACCGACTAGCGGGAGGGCCGGAGGAGCAGTTCTTC. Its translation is CASSDRLAGGPEEQFF.

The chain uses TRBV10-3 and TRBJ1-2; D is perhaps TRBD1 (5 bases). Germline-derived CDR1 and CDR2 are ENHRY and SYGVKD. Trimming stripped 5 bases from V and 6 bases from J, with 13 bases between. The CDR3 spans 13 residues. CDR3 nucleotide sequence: TGTGCCATCAGTTGGGAGGGGATAGATGGCTACACCTTC. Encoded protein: CAISWEGIDGYTF.